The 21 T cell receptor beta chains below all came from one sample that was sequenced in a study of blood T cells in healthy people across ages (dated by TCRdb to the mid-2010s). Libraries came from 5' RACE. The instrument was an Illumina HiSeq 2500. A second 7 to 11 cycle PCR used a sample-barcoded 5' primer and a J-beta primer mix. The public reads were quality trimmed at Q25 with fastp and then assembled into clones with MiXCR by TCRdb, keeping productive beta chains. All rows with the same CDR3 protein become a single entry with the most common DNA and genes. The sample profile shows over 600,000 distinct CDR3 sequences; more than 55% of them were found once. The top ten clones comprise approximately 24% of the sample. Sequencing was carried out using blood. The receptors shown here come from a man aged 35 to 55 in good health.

The CDR3 region is CSVEDHQRESGEQYF. CDR3 nucleotides: TGCAGCGTTGAAGATCATCAGCGGGAGTCAGGCGAGCAGTACTTC. V is TRBV29-1 and J is TRBJ2-4; 8 bases agree with TRBD2. The DNA end favors TRBJ2-7, so the J call may be wrong. CDR1 is SQVTM and CDR2 is ANQGSEA in the germline V gene. The CDR3 has 15 residues.

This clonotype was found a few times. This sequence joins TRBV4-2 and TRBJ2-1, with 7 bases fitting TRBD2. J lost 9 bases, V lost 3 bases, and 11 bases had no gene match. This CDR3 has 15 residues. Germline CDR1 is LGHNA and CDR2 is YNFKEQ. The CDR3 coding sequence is TGTGCCAGCAGCCAGTCTGCAGGACTAGATGCTGAGCAGTTCTTC. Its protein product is CASSQSAGLDAEQFF.

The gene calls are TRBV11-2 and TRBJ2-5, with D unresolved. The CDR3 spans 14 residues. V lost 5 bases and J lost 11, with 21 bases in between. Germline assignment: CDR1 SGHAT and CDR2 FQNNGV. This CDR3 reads CASSPMGFYNEQYF. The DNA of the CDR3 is TGTGCCAGCAGCCCGATGGGCTTCTACAATGAGCAGTACTTC.

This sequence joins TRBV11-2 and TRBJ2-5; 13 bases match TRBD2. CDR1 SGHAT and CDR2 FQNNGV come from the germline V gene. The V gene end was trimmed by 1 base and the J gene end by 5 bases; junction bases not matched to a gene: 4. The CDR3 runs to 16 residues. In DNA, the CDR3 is TGTGCCAGCAGCTTAGGGACTAGCGGGAGTTGGGAGACCCAGTACTTC. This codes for CASSLGTSGSWETQYF.

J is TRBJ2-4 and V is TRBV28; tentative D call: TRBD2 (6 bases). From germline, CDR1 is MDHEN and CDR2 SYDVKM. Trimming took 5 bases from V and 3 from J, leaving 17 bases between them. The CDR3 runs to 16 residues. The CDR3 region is CASSPPGLKVKNIQYF. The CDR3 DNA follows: TGTGCCAGCAGTCCGCCGGGACTCAAGGTCAAAAACATTCAGTACTTC.

CDR3 region: CASRVRDRSNEQYF. In nucleotides, the CDR3 is TGTGCCAGCAGAGTAAGGGACAGGTCGAACGAGCAGTACTTC. J is TRBJ2-5 and V is TRBV9; 8 bases are shared with TRBD1. The DNA matches TRBJ2-7 better at its end, which makes the J call doubtful. The germline CDR1 and CDR2 sequences are SGDLS and YYNGEE. CDR3 size: 14 residues.

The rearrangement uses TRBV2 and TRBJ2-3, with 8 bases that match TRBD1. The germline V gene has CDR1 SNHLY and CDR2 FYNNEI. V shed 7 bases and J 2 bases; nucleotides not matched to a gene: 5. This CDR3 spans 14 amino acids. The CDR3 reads CASTSDRATDTQYF. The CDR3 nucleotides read TGTGCCAGCACCTCGGACAGGGCCACAGATACGCAGTATTTT.

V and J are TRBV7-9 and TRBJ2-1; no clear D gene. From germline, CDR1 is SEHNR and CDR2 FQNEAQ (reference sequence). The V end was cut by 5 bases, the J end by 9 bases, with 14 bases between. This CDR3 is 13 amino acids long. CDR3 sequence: CASSPPPAPEQFF. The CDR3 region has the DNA TGTGCCAGCAGCCCACCGCCGGCGCCTGAGCAGTTCTTC. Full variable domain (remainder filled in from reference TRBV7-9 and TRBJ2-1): DTGVSQNPRHKITKRGQNVTFRCDPISEHNRLYWYRQTLGQGPEFLTYFQNEAQLEKSRLLSDRFSAERPKGSFSTLEIQRTEQGDSAMYLCASSPPPAPEQFFGPGTRLTVL.

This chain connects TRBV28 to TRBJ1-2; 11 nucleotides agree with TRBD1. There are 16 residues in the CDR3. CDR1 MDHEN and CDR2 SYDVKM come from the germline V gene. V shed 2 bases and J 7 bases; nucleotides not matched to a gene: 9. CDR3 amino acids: CASSLTSGQGAGGYTF. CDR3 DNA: TGTGCCAGCAGTTTAACCTCTGGACAGGGGGCGGGTGGCTACACCTTC.

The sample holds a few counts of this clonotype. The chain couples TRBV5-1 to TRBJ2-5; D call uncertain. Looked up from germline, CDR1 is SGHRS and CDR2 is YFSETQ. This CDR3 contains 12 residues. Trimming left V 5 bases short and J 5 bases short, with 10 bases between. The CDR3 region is CASSVARETQYF. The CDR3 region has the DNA TGCGCCAGCAGTGTTGCTCGGGAGACCCAGTACTTC.

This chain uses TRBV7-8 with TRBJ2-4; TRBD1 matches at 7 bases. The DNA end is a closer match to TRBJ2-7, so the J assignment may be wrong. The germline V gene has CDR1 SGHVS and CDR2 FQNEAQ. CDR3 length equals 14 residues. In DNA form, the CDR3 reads TGTGCCAGCAGCCTAGGACGGGACAGATGCGAGCAGTACTTC. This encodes CASSLGRDRCEQYF.

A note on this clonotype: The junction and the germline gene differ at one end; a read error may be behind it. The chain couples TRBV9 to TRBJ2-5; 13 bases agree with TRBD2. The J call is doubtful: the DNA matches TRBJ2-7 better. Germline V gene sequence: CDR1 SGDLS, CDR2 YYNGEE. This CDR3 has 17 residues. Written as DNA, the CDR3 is TGTGCCAACAGCGCCGGGACTAGCGGGATTCTGAACATCGAGCAGTACTTC. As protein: CANSAGTSGILNIEQYF.

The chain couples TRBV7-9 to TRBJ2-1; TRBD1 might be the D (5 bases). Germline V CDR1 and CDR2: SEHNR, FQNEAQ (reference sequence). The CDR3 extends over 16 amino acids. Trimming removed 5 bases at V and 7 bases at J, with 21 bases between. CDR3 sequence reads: CASSPGLVGRDNEQFF. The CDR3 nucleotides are TGTGCCAGCAGCCCTGGTTTAGTGGGCAGGGATAATGAGCAGTTCTTC.

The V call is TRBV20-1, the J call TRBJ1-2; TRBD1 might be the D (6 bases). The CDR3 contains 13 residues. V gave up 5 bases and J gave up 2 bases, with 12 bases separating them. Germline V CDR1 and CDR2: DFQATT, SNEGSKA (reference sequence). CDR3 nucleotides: TGCAGTGCTCATCTGGGGGGCAACTATGGCTACACCTTC. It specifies CSAHLGGNYGYTF.

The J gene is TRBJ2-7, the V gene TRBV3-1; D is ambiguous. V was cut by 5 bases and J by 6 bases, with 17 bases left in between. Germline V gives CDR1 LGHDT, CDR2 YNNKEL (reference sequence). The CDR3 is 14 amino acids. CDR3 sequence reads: CASSGRPPPTEQYF. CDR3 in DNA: TGTGCCAGCAGCGGTCGTCCCCCACCCACCGAGCAGTACTTC.

CDR3 sequence (DNA): TGTGCCTGGAGTGTACTCAATTACTATGGCTACACCTTC. Protein product: CAWSVLNYYGYTF. V is TRBV30 and J is TRBJ1-2; D gene unclear. The V end lost 0 bases, the J end lost 3 bases, and 8 bases lay between the germline ends. CDR3 length: 13 residues. Germline values: CDR1 GTSNPN, CDR2 SVGIG (reference sequence).

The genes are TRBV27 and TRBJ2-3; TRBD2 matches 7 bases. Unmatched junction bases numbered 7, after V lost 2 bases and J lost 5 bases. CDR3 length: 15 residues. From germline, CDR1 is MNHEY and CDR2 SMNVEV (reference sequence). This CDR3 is CASSLRSAGVDTQYF. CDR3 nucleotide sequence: TGTGCCAGCAGTTTACGGTCGGCGGGGGTAGATACGCAGTATTTT.

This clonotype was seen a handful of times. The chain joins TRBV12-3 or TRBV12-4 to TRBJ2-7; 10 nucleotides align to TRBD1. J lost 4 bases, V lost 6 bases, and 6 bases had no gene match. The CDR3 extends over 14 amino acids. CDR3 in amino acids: CASSIGTGAYEQYF. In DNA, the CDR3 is TGTGCCAGCAGCATCGGGACAGGGGCGTACGAGCAGTACTTC.

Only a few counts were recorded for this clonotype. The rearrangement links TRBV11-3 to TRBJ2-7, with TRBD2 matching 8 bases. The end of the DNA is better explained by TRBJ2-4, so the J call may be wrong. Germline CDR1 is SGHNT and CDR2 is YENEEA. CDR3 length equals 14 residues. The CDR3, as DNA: TGTGCCAGCAGTCCGGGGGGGGGAGATAACATTCAGTACTTC. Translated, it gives CASSPGGGDNIQYF.

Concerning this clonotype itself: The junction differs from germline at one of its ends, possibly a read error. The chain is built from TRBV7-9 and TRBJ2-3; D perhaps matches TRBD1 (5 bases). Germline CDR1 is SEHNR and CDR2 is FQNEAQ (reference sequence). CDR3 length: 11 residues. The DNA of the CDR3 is TGTGCCGGCAGCCAGGGAGATACGCAGTATTTT. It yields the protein CAGSQGDTQYF.

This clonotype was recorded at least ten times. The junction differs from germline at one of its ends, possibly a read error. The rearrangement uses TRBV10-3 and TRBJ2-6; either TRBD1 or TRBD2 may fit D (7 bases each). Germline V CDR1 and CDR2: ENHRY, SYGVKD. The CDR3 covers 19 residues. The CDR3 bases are TGTGCCATCAGTGGGGGGGGACAGCTTTACTCCTCTGAGGCCAACGTCCTGACTTTC. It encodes CAISGGGQLYSSEANVLTF.